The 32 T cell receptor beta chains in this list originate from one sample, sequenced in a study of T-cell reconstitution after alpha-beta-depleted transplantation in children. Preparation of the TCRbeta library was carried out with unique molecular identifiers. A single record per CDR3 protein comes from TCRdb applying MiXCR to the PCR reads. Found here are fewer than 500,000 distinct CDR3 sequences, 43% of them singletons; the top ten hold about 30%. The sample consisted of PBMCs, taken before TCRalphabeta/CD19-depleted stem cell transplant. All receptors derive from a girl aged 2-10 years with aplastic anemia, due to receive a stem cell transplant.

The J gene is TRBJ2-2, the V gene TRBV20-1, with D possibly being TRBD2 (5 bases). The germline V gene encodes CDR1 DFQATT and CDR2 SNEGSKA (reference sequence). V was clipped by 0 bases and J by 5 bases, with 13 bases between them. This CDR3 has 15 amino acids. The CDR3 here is CSARDRGQLTGELFF. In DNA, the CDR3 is TGCAGTGCTAGAGATAGAGGGCAGTTAACCGGGGAGCTGTTTTTT.

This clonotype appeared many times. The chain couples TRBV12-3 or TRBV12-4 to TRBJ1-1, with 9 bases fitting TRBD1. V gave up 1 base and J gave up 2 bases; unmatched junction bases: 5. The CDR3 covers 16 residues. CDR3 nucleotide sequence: TGTGCCAGCAGTTTAGGGATGGACAGGGGTAACACTGAAGCTTTCTTT. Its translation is CASSLGMDRGNTEAFF.

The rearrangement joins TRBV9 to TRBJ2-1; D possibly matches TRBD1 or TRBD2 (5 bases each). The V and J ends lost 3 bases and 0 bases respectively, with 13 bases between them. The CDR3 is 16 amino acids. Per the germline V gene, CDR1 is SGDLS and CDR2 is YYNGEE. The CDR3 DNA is TGTGCCAGCAGCGATGGGACGCTAAGCTCCTACAATGAGCAGTTCTTC. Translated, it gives CASSDGTLSSYNEQFF.

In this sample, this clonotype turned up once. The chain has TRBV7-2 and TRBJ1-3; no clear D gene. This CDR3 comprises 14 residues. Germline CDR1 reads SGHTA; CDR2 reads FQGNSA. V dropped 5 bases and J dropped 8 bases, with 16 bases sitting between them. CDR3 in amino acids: CASSPRIGKDTIYF. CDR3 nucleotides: TGTGCCAGCAGCCCGCGGATAGGAAAAGACACCATATATTTT.

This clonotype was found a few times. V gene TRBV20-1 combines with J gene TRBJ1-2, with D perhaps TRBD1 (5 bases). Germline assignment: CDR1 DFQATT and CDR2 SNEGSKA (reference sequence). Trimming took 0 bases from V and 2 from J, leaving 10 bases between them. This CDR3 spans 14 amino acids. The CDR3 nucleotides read TGCAGTGCTAGAGATCGGGGCAGAAACTATGGCTACACCTTC. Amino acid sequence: CSARDRGRNYGYTF.

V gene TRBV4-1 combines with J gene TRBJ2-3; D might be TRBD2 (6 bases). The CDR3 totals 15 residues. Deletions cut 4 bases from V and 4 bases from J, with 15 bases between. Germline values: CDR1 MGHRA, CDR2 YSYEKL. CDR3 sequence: CASSLLAGNADTQYF. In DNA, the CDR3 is TGCGCCAGCAGCCTCCTCGCGGGGAATGCAGATACGCAGTATTTT.

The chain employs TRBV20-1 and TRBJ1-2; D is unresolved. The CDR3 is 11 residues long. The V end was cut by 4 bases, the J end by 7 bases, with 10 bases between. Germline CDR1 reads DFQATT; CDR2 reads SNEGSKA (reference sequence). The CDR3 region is CSATEKAGYTF. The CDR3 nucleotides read TGCAGTGCTACAGAGAAGGCTGGCTACACCTTC.

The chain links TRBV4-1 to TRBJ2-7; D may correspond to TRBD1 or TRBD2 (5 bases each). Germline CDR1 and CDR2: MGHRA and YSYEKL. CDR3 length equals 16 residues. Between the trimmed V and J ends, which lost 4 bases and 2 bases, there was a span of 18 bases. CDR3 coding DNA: TGCGCCAGCAGCCGCCTATCGGGGCGCGGAGCCTACGAGCAGTACTTC. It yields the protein CASSRLSGRGAYEQYF.

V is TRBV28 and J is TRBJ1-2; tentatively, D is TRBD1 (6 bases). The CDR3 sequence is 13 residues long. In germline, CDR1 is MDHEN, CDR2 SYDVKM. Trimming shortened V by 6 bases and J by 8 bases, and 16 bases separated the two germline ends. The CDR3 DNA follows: TGTGCCAGCAGACCAGGGCCAGGGGCCGGCTACACCTTC. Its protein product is CASRPGPGAGYTF.

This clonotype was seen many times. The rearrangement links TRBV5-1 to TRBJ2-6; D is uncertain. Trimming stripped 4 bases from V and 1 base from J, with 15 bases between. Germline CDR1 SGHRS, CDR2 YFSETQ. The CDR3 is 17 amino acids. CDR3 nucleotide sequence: TGCGCCAGCAGCCCCCGCCAGCTGGGATCTGGGGCCAACGTCCTGACTTTC. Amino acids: CASSPRQLGSGANVLTF.

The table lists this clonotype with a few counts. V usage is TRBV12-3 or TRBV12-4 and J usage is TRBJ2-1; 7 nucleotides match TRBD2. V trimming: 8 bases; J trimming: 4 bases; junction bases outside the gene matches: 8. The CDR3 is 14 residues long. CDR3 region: CASGGGSRYNEQFF. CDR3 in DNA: TGTGCCAGCGGAGGCGGGAGTCGGTACAATGAGCAGTTCTTC.

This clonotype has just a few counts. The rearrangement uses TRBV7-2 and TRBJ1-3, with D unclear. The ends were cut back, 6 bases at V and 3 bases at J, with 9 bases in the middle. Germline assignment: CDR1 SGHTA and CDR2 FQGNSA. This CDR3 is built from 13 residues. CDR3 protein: CASSPEGGNTIYF. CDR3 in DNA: TGTGCCAGCAGTCCGGAGGGTGGAAACACCATATATTTT.

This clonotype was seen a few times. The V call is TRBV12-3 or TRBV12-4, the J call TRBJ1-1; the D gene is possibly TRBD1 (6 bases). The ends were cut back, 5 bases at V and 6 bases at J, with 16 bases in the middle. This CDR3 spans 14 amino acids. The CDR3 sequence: CASSPRGAWPEAFF. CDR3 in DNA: TGTGCCAGCAGTCCCCGGGGGGCCTGGCCTGAAGCTTTCTTT.

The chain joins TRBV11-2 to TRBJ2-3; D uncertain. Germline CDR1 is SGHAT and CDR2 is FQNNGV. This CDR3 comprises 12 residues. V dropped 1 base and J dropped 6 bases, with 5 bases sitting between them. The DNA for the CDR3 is TGTGCCAGCAGCTTAGCATTCGATACGCAGTATTTT. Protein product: CASSLAFDTQYF.

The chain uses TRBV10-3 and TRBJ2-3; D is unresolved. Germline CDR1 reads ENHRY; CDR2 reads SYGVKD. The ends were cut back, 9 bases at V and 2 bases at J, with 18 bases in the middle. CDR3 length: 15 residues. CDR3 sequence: CAMTWSATFTDTQYF. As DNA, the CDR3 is TGTGCCATGACGTGGTCGGCAACCTTCACAGATACGCAGTATTTT.

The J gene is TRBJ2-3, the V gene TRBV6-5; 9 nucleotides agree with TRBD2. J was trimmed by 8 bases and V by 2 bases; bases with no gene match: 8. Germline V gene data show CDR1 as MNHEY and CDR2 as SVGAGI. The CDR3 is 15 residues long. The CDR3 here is CASSYGGGRAGTQYF. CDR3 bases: TGTGCCAGCAGTTACGGAGGCGGGAGGGCCGGTACGCAGTATTTT.

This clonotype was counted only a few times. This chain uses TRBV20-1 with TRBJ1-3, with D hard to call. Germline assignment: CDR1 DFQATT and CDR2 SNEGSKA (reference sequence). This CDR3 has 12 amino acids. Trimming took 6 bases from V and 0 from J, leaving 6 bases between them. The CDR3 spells CSAPGSGNTIYF. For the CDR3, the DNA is TGCAGTGCCCCGGGCTCTGGAAACACCATATATTTT.

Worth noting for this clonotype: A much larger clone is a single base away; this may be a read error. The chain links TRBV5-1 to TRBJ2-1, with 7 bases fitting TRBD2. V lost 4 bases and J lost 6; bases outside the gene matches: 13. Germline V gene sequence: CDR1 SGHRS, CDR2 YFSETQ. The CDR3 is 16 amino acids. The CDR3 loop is CASSPPTSVRINEQFF. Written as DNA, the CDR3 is TGCGCCAGCAGCCCTCCTACTAGCGTGAGAATCAATGAGCAGTTCTTC. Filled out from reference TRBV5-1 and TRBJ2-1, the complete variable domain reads KAGVTQTPRYLIKTRGQQVTLSCSPISGHRSVSWYQQTPGQGLQFLFEYFSETQRNKGNFPGRFSGRQFSNSRSEMNVSTLELGDSALYLCASSPPTSVRINEQFFGPGTRLTVL.

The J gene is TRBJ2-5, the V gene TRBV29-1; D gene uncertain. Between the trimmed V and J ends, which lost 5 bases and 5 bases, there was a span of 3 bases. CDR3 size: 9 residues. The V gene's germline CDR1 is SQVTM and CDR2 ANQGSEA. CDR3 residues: CSVTETQYF. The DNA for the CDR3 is TGCAGCGTTACTGAGACCCAGTACTTC.

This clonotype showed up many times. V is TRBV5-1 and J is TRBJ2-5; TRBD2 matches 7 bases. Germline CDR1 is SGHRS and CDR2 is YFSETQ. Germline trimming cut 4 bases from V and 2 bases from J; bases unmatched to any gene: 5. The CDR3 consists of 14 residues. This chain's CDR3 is CASSGVSGQETQYF. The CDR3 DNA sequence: TGCGCCAGCAGCGGAGTTAGCGGGCAAGAGACCCAGTACTTC.

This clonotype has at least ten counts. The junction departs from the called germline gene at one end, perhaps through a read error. The CDR3 protein is CASTLRGLNTEAFF. CDR3 DNA sequence: TGCGCCAGCACCTTGAGGGGATTGAACACTGAAGCTTTCTTT. V gene TRBV5-1 combines with J gene TRBJ1-1, with a possible D match to TRBD1 (5 bases). The CDR3 extends over 14 amino acids. Germline-derived CDR1 and CDR2 are SGHRS and YFSETQ.

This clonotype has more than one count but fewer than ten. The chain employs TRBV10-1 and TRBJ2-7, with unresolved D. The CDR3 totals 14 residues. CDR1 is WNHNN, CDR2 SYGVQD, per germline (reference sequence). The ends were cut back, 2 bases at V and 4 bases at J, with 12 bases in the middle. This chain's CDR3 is CASSEGGAGYEQYF. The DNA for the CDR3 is TGCGCCAGCAGTGAGGGCGGTGCAGGATACGAGCAGTACTTC.

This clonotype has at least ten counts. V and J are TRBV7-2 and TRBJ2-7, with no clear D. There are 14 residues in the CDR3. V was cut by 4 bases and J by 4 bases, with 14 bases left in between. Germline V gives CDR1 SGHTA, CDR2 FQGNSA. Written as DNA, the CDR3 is TGTGCCAGCAGCTCCCGTGGGATGGGGTACGAGCAGTACTTC. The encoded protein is CASSSRGMGYEQYF. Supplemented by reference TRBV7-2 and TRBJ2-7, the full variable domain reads GAGVSQSPSNKVTEKGKDVELRCDPISGHTALYWYRQSLGQGLEFLIYFQGNSAPDKSGLPSDRFSAERTGGSVSTLTIQRTQQEDSAVYLCASSSRGMGYEQYFGPGTRLTVT.

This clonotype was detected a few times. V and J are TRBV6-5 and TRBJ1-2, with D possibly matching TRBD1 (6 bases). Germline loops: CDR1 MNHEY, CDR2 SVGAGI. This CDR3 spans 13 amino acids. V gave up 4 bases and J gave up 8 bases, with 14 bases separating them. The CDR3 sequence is CASSFTGRGGYTF. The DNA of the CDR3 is TGTGCCAGCAGTTTCACAGGGAGAGGCGGCTACACCTTC.

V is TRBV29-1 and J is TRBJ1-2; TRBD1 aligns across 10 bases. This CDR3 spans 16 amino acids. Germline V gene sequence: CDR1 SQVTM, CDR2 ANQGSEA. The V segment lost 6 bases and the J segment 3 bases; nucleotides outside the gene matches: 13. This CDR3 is CSVVDRGRNLDYGYTF. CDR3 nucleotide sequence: TGCAGCGTCGTCGACAGGGGGCGGAATCTGGACTATGGCTACACCTTC.

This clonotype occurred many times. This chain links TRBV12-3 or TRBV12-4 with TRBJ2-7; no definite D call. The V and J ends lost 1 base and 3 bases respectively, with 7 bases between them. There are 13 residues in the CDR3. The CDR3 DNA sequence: TGTGCCAGCAGTTTAGGGAGTCTCTACGAGCAGTACTTC. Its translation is CASSLGSLYEQYF.

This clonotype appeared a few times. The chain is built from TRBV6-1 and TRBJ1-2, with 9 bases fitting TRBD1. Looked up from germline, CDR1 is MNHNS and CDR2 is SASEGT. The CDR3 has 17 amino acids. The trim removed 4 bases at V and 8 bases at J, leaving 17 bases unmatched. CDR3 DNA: TGTGCCAGCAGTGGGGCCGGGACAGGGAATTTGCTACGCGGCTACACCTTC. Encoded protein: CASSGAGTGNLLRGYTF.

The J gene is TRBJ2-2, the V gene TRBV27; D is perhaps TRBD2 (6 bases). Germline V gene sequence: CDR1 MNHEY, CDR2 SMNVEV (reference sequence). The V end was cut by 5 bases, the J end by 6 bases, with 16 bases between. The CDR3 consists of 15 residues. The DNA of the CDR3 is TGTGCCAGCAGTGAGACTAGTTGGGTAGCCGGGGAGCTGTTTTTT. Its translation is CASSETSWVAGELFF.

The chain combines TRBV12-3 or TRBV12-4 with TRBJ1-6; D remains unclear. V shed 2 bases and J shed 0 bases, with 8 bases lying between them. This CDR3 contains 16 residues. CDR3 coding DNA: TGTGCCAGCAGTTTACGGAGTAGCTCCTATAATTCACCCCTCCACTTT. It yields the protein CASSLRSSSYNSPLHF.

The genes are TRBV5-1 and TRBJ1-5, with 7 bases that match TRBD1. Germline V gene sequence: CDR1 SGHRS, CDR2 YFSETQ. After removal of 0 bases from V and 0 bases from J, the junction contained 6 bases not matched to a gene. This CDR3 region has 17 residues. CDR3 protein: CASSLGSQGGSNQPQHF. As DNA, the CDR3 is TGCGCCAGCAGCTTGGGTAGCCAGGGGGGTAGCAATCAGCCCCAGCATTTT.

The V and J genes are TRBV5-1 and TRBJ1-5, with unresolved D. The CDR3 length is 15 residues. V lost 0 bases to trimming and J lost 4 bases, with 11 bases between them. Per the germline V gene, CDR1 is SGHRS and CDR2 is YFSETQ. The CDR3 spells CASSLDSSPNQPQHF. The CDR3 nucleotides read TGCGCCAGCAGCTTGGACAGCAGCCCTAATCAGCCCCAGCATTTT.

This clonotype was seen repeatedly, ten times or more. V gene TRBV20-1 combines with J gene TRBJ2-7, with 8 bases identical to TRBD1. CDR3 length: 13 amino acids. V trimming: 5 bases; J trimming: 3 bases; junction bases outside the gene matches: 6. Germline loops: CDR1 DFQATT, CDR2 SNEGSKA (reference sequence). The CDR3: CSADDRGGYEQYF. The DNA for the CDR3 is TGCAGTGCTGACGACAGGGGAGGCTACGAGCAGTACTTC.